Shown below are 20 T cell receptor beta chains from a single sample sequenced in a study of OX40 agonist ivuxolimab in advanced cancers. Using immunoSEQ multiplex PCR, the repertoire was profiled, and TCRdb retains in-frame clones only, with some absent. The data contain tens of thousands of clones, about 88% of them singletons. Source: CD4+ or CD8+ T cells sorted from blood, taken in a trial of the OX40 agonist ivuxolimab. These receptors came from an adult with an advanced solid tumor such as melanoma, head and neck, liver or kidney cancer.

The chain's CDR3 is CASSWGGNTIYF. DNA for the CDR3: TGTGCCAGCAGCTGGGGAGGAAACACCATATATTTT. The chain links TRBV5-4 to TRBJ1-3, with D unclear. The CDR3 is 12 amino acids. Trimming pared 3 bases from V and 4 bases from J, leaving 5 bases between. Germline-derived CDR1 and CDR2 are SGHNT and YYREEE (reference sequence).

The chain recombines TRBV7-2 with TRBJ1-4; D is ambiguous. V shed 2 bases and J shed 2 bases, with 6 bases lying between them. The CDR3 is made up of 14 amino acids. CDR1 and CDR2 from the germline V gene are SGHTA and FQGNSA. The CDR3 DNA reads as TGTGCCAGCAGCTTACGGGTTACTAATGAAAAACTGTTTTTT. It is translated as CASSLRVTNEKLFF.

CDR3 amino acids: CASSWGRQGAATSNQPQHF. CDR3 DNA sequence: TGTGCCAGTAGTTGGGGCCGACAGGGGGCGGCCACGAGCAATCAGCCCCAGCATTTT. The rearrangement uses TRBV19 and TRBJ1-5; TRBD1 agrees at 10 bases. V lost 5 bases to trimming and J lost 1 base; unmatched junction nucleotides: 14. The germline V gene encodes CDR1 LNHDA and CDR2 SQIVND (reference sequence). The CDR3 contains 19 residues.

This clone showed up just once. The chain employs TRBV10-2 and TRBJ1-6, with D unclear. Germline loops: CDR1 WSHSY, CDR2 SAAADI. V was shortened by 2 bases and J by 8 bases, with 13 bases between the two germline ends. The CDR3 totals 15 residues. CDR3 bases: TGCGCCAGCAGTGAGGGCGAGACACGCTATTCACCCCTCCACTTT. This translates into CASSEGETRYSPLHF.

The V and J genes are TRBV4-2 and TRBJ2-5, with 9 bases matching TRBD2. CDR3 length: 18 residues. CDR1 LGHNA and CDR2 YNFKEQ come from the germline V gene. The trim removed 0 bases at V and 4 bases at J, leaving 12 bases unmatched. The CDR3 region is CASSQELAGAVEGETQYF. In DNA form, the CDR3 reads TGTGCCAGCAGCCAAGAATTAGCGGGAGCTGTGGAAGGAGAGACCCAGTACTTC.

In DNA, the CDR3 is TGCGCCAGCAGCCCGGGACAGACGGGTGAAGCTTTCTTT. This translates into CASSPGQTGEAFF. This sequence joins TRBV5-1 and TRBJ1-1, with TRBD1 identical over 7 bases. Germline V CDR1 and CDR2: SGHRS, YFSETQ. There are 13 residues in the CDR3. The J segment lost 7 bases and the V segment lost 4 bases, leaving 7 bases of the junction unmatched.

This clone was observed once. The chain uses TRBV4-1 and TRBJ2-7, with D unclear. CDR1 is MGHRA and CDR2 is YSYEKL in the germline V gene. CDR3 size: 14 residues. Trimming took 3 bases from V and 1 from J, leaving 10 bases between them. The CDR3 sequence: CASSHPLVSYEQYF. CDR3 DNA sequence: TGCGCCAGCAGCCATCCCCTAGTTTCCTACGAGCAGTACTTC.

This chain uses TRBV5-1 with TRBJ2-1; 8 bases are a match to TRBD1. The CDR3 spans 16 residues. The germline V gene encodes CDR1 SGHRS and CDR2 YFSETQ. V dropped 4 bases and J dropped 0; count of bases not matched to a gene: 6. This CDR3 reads CASSLQGDSSYNEQFF. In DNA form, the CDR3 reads TGCGCCAGCAGCCTACAGGGGGATAGCTCCTACAATGAGCAGTTCTTC.

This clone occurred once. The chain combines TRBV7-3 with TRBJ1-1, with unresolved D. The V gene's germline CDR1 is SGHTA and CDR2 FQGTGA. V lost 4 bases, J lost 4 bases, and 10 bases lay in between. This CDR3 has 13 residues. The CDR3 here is CASSSRASTEAFF. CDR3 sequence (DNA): TGTGCCAGCAGCTCCCGGGCGAGCACTGAAGCTTTCTTT.

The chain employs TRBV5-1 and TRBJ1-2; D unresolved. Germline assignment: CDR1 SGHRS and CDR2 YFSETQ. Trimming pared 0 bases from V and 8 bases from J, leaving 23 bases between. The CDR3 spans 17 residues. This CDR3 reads CASSLGSWEGAGRGYTF. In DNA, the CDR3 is TGCGCCAGCAGCTTGGGAAGTTGGGAGGGCGCCGGAAGAGGCTACACCTTC. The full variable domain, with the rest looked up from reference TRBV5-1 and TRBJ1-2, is KAGVTQTPRYLIKTRGQQVTLSCSPISGHRSVSWYQQTPGQGLQFLFEYFSETQRNKGNFPGRFSGRQFSNSRSEMNVSTLELGDSALYLCASSLGSWEGAGRGYTFGSGTRLTVV.

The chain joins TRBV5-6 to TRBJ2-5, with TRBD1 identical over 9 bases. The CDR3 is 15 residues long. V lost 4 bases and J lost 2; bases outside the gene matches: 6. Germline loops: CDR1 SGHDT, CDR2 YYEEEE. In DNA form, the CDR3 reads TGTGCCAGCAGCATTAGGGGGACAGGGCAAGAGACCCAGTACTTC. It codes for CASSIRGTGQETQYF.

This chain's CDR3 is CASSVGTGNEKLFF. The CDR3 nucleotides are TGTGCCAGCAGCGTCGGGACGGGCAATGAAAAACTGTTTTTT. The chain has TRBV11-3 and TRBJ1-4; TRBD1 might be the D (5 bases). The CDR3 sequence is 14 residues long. Germline loops: CDR1 SGHNT, CDR2 YENEEA. V was cut by 5 bases and J by 5 bases, with 12 bases left in between.

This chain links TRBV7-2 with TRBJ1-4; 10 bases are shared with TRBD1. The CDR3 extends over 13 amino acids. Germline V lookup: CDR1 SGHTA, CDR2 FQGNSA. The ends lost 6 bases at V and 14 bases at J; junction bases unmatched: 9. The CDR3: CASSPGQGVGLFF. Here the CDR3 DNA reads TGTGCCAGCAGTCCTGGACAGGGGGTTGGTCTGTTTTTT.

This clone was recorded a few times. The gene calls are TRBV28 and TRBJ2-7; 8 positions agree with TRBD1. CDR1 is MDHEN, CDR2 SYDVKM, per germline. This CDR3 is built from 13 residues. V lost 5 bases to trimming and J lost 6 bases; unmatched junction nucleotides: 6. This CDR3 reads CASSLTDRGEQYF. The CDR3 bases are TGTGCCAGCAGTCTTACCGACAGGGGCGAGCAGTACTTC.

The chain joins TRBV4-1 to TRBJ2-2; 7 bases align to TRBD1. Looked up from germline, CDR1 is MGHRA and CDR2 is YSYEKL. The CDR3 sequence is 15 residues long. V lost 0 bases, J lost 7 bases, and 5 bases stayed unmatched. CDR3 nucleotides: TGCGCCAGCAGCCAAGACGGCAGGGGGTACGGGGAGCTGTTTTTT. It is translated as CASSQDGRGYGELFF.

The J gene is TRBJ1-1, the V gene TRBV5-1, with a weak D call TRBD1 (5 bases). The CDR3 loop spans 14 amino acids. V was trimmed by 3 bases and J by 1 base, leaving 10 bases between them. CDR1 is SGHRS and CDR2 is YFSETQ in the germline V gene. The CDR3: CASSWDGGNTEAFF. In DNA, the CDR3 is TGCGCCAGCAGCTGGGACGGAGGGAACACTGAAGCTTTCTTT.

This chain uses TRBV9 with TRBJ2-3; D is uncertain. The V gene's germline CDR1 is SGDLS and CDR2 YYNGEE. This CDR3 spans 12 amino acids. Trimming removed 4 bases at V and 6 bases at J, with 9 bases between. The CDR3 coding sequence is TGTGCCAGCAGCTCCAATTGGGATACGCAGTATTTT. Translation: CASSSNWDTQYF. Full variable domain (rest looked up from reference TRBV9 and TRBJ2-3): DSGVTQTPKHLITATGQRVTLRCSPRSGDLSVYWYQQSLDQGLQFLIQYYNGEERAKGNILERFSAQQFPDLHSELNLSSLELGDSALYFCASSSNWDTQYFGPGTRLTVL.

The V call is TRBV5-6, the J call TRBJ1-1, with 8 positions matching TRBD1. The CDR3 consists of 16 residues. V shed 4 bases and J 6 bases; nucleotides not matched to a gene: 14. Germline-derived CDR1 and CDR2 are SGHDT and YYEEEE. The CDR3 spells CASSPQGTGRRAEAFF. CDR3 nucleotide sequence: TGTGCCAGCAGCCCCCAAGGGACAGGAAGGAGGGCTGAAGCTTTCTTT.

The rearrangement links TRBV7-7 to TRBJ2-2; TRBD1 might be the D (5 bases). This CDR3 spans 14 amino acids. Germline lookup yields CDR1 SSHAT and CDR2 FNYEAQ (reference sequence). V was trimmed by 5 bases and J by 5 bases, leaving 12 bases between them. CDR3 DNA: TGTGCCAGCAGCCCCGACAGATTTACCGGGGAGCTGTTTTTT. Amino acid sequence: CASSPDRFTGELFF.

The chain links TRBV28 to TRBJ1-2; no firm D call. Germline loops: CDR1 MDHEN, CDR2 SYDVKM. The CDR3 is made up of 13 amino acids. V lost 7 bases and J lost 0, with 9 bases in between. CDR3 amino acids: CASKAGANYGYTF. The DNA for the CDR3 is TGTGCCAGCAAGGCGGGAGCTAACTATGGCTACACCTTC.